These 19 T cell receptor beta chains were all obtained from the same sample, sequenced in a study of T-cell reconstitution after alpha-beta-depleted transplantation in children. The TCRbeta library was prepared with unique molecular identifiers. MiXCR, applied by TCRdb to the PCR reads, yields one record per CDR3 protein. The repertoire holds 580,000 or so distinct CDR3 sequences, about 23% seen once, with roughly an eighth in the top ten. Specimen: PBMCs, mostly from graft donor cells, collected 360 days after TCRalphabeta/CD19-depleted stem cell transplant. These receptors all stem from a boy under two years old who had a stem cell transplant for acute myeloid leukemia, so the T cells may come from the graft donor.

This clonotype was observed a handful of times. This chain joins TRBV29-1 and TRBJ2-5, with 15 bases fitting TRBD2. From germline, CDR1 is SQVTM and CDR2 ANQGSEA. The J segment lost 2 bases and the V segment lost 3 bases, leaving 7 bases of the junction unmatched. The CDR3 is 17 residues long. CDR3: CSVDGLAGGPGQETQYF. The CDR3 DNA follows: TGCAGCGTTGACGGACTAGCGGGGGGGCCGGGGCAAGAGACCCAGTACTTC.

The chain is built from TRBV11-3 and TRBJ2-7; D remains unclear. Trimming stripped 5 bases from V and 5 bases from J, with 7 bases between. CDR3 length: 11 amino acids. Germline CDR1 reads SGHNT; CDR2 reads YENEEA. This chain's CDR3 is CASSRRDEQYF. CDR3 DNA sequence: TGTGCCAGCAGCCGTCGCGACGAGCAGTACTTC.

Regarding this clonotype: The conserved phenylalanine or tryptophan normally closing the CDR3 is absent here, so this likely arose from a read error. The gene calls are TRBV19 and TRBJ1-5, with 9 bases fitting TRBD1. CDR1 LNHDA and CDR2 SQIVND come from the germline V gene (reference sequence). The CDR3 is 14 amino acids. The V and J ends lost 1 base and 6 bases, in that order; junction bases with no gene match: 1. CDR3 in DNA: TGTGCCAGTAGTATAGTGGACAGGGGTCAGCCCCAGCATTGT. Encoded protein: CASSIVDRGQPQHC.

This clonotype was counted only a few times. The CDR3 reads CAIPWGGQQYV. CDR3 nucleotides: TGTGCCATCCCGTGGGGGGGCCAGCAGTACGTC. The gene calls are TRBV2 and TRBJ2-7, with D possibly TRBD2 on 7 matching bases. Germline CDR1 and CDR2: SNHLY and FYNNEI. The V end lost 10 bases, the J end lost 8 bases, and 15 bases lay between the germline ends. The CDR3 is 11 amino acids.

In this sample, this clonotype turned up many times. The chain employs TRBV29-1 and TRBJ2-7; D ambiguous. With 6 bases removed from V and 5 bases from J, the gap between germline ends came to 11 bases. Per germline, CDR1 SQVTM and CDR2 ANQGSEA. The CDR3 totals 11 residues. The CDR3 loop reads CSVAEGNEQYF. The CDR3 DNA sequence: TGCAGCGTCGCCGAAGGAAACGAGCAGTACTTC.

The chain couples TRBV5-1 to TRBJ2-3, with no clear D. V dropped 2 bases and J dropped 2 bases, with 9 bases sitting between them. Per the germline V gene, CDR1 is SGHRS and CDR2 is YFSETQ. There are 14 residues in the CDR3. The CDR3 sequence: CASSFRPPTDTQYF. As DNA, the CDR3 is TGCGCCAGCAGCTTTCGGCCTCCCACAGATACGCAGTATTTT. The complete variable domain, with remaining parts taken from reference TRBV5-1 and TRBJ2-3, reads KAGVTQTPRYLIKTRGQQVTLSCSPISGHRSVSWYQQTPGQGLQFLFEYFSETQRNKGNFPGRFSGRQFSNSRSEMNVSTLELGDSALYLCASSFRPPTDTQYFGPGTRLTVL.

This clonotype was recorded a few times. V and J are TRBV6-5 and TRBJ2-5; 7 bases match TRBD2. Losses at the gene ends were 4 bases for V and 2 bases for J; bases not matched to a gene: 7. From germline, CDR1 is MNHEY and CDR2 SVGAGI. The CDR3 covers 15 residues. CDR3 bases: TGTGCCAGCAGTTCGATCGGACTAGGACAAGAGACCCAGTACTTC. Translation gives CASSSIGLGQETQYF.

The chain combines TRBV28 with TRBJ2-3; D is ambiguous. CDR3 size: 13 residues. Germline CDR1 reads MDHEN; CDR2 reads SYDVKM. Trimming removed 7 bases from V and 1 base from J, with 9 bases in between. The CDR3 region is CASTGPGTDTQYF. In nucleotides, the CDR3 is TGTGCCAGCACTGGACCCGGCACAGATACGCAGTATTTT. Using reference TRBV28 and TRBJ2-3 for the parts outside the CDR3, the full variable domain is DVKVTQSSRYLVKRTGEKVFLECVQDMDHENMFWYRQDPGLGLRLIYFSYDVKMKEKGDIPEGYSVSREKKERFSLILESASTNQTSMYLCASTGPGTDTQYFGPGTRLTVL.

This clonotype was seen repeatedly, ten times or more. The rearrangement links TRBV6-1 to TRBJ2-7; D is possibly TRBD1 (5 bases). V was trimmed by 0 bases and J by 4 bases, leaving 10 bases between them. Germline V gene lookup returns CDR1 MNHNS and CDR2 SASEGT. This CDR3 contains 14 residues. DNA for the CDR3: TGTGCCAGCAGTGAAGCGTTCAAGGGGTACGAGCAGTACGTC. Protein sequence: CASSEAFKGYEQYV.

This clonotype was found a few times. CDR3 sequence reads: CASSQGQGTDTQYF. The CDR3 nucleotides read TGTGCCAGCAGCCAGGGACAGGGGACAGATACGCAGTATTTT. This rearrangement joins TRBV27 to TRBJ2-3; 10 nucleotides agree with TRBD1. The CDR3 consists of 14 residues. Losses at the gene ends were 6 bases for V and 3 bases for J; bases not matched to a gene: 3. Germline loops: CDR1 MNHEY, CDR2 SMNVEV (reference sequence).

The chain joins TRBV5-1 to TRBJ2-1; TRBD2 matches at 9 bases. This CDR3 region has 16 residues. Germline CDR1 reads SGHRS; CDR2 reads YFSETQ. Trimming took 8 bases from V and 5 from J; bases not matched to a gene: 14. The CDR3, as DNA: TGCGCCAGTTTTGGTGGGGCGGGGGGGCCAAACAATGAGCAGTTCTTC. Encoded protein: CASFGGAGGPNNEQFF.

In its sample, this clonotype was seen a few times. V usage is TRBV20-1 and J usage is TRBJ2-3, with 10 nucleotides matching TRBD2. The CDR3 runs to 14 residues. The V gene's germline CDR1 is DFQATT and CDR2 SNEGSKA (reference sequence). CDR3 amino acids: CTPGLAGGTDTQYF. The CDR3 nucleotides are TGCACCCCAGGGCTAGCGGGGGGCACAGATACGCAGTATTTT.

This clonotype was counted at least ten times. This chain links TRBV20-1 with TRBJ2-1; a weak D match, TRBD2 (6 bases). The CDR3 runs to 14 residues. Trimming removed 6 bases at V and 5 bases at J, with 17 bases between. The germline V gene encodes CDR1 DFQATT and CDR2 SNEGSKA (reference sequence). CDR3: CSAAPRLENNEQFF. Written as DNA, the CDR3 is TGCAGTGCCGCACCCAGACTAGAGAACAATGAGCAGTTCTTC.

This clonotype was counted at least ten times. The chain carries TRBV7-8 and TRBJ2-7; D is possibly TRBD1 (5 bases). CDR3 length: 13 residues. The ends were cut back, 5 bases at V and 5 bases at J, with 13 bases in the middle. Germline CDR1 and CDR2: SGHVS and FQNEAQ. The CDR3 here is CASSANQGNEQYF. The CDR3 DNA follows: TGTGCCAGCAGCGCCAACCAGGGAAACGAGCAGTACTTC.

The CDR3 loop is CASSGGRSGEQYF. The CDR3 DNA follows: TGTGCCAGCTCGGGGGGAAGATCGGGGGAGCAGTACTTC. The chain uses TRBV18 and TRBJ2-7, with a weak D call TRBD2 (6 bases). Germline lookup yields CDR1 KGHSH and CDR2 LQKENI. CDR3 length equals 13 residues. Trimming removed 6 bases at V and 7 bases at J, with 16 bases between.

The sample holds many counts of this clonotype. The V gene is TRBV5-6, the J gene TRBJ2-2; no definite D call. CDR1 SGHDT and CDR2 YYEEEE come from the germline V gene. V lost 0 bases and J 3 bases, leaving 9 bases between the germline ends. CDR3 length equals 15 residues. The CDR3 spells CASSLDGFYTGELFF. Written as DNA, the CDR3 is TGTGCCAGCAGCTTGGATGGATTCTACACCGGGGAGCTGTTTTTT.

This CDR3 reads CASGDRGGSYEQYV. CDR3 coding DNA: TGCGCCAGTGGGGACAGGGGGGGCTCCTACGAGCAGTACGTC. The chain has TRBV10-2 and TRBJ2-7; 11 bases agree with TRBD1. CDR3 size: 14 residues. The V gene's germline CDR1 is WSHSY and CDR2 SAAADI. V shed 9 bases and J 0 bases; nucleotides not matched to a gene: 4.

This clonotype was observed a few times. The chain joins TRBV21-1 to TRBJ2-4; the table calls TRBD1, which could not be checked here. TRBV21-1 corresponds to a pseudogene. The CDR3 runs 17 residues. CDR3 DNA sequence: TGTGCCAGCAGAAAGATGGACATACCCTTTGCCAAAAACATTCAGTACTTC. Its translation: CASRKMDIPFAKNIQYF.

This clonotype was detected many times. The chain carries TRBV10-3 and TRBJ2-7; 8 bases are a match to TRBD2. This CDR3 contains 18 residues. Germline CDR1 is ENHRY and CDR2 is SYGVKD. V shed 4 bases, J shed 3 bases, and the junction held 17 bases outside the gene matches. The chain's CDR3 is CAISGGGPSGRGGYEQYF. DNA for the CDR3: TGTGCCATCAGTGGCGGGGGGCCCTCTGGCCGCGGGGGCTACGAGCAGTACTTC.